Listed below are T cell receptor beta chains from one sample, sequenced in a study of blood T cell repertoires in COVID-19. The assay was immunoSEQ multiplex PCR, and TCRdb's table has in-frame clones only and misses some. The profile covers roughly 50,000 clones, with approximately 90% appearing a single time and 7% to 9% taken by the ten largest. The sequencing input was peripheral blood. These receptors came from a woman aged 40-49 years with active COVID-19. Each CDR3 is given with its conserved first and last residue. The D gene is left open where the match is weak. Some rows have no size entry. The others give once, few or many, or a class for an expanded clone.

j_call	v_call	clone_size	d_call	cdr3_nt	cdr3_aa
TRBJ1-5	TRBV11-2	NA	TRBD1	TGTGCCAGCAGCCCCGAGGACAGGGGGAACAATCAGCCCCAGCATTTT	CASSPEDRGNNQPQHF
TRBJ2-7	TRBV7-7	NA	NA	TGTGCCAGCAGCCCATCTCGGGACAACACTTACGAGCAGTACTTC	CASSPSRDNTYEQYF
TRBJ1-2	TRBV10-3	NA	NA	TGTGCCATCAGTGAAGTAGGCAGTCGGAGGGGTGGCTACACCTTC	CAISEVGSRRGGYTF
TRBJ2-3	TRBV9	NA	NA	TGTGCCAGCAGCGATCCCGCCCCAGGGGGCACAGATACGCAGTATTTT	CASSDPAPGGTDTQYF
TRBJ1-1	TRBV7-9	NA	NA	TGTGCCAGCAGCTTCACTACGAACACTGAAGCTTTCTTT	CASSFTTNTEAFF
TRBJ1-2	TRBV18	NA	NA	TGTGCCAGCTCACTCGACAAGGGGGGGAATGGCTACACCTTC	CASSLDKGGNGYTF
TRBJ1-2	TRBV18	NA	NA	TGTGCCAGCTCACCGGGCCGCCACTATGGCTACACCTTC	CASSPGRHYGYTF
TRBJ1-5	TRBV12-5	NA	NA	TGTGCTAGTGGTGCGGGGGGCAGGGGATATAGCAATCAGCCCCAGCATTTT	CASGAGGRGYSNQPQHF
TRBJ1-3	TRBV27	NA	TRBD1	TGTGCCAGCAGGGGGACAGGGGGAAACACCATATATTTT	CASRGTGGNTIYF
TRBJ2-3	TRBV3-1/TRBV3-2	NA	TRBD2	TGTGCCAGCAGCCAAGTGGGCGGGGGGCGGCGAGGGACAGATACGCAGTATTTT	CASSQVGGGRRGTDTQYF
TRBJ2-2	TRBV19	NA	TRBD1	TGTGCCAGTAGTCTTACCGGACAGGGCGCGAACACCGGGGAGCTGTTTTTT	CASSLTGQGANTGELFF
TRBJ1-2	TRBV6-6	medium-sized	NA	TGTGCCAGTCAGCAGGGGACGGGCTACACCTTC	CASQQGTGYTF
TRBJ2-3	TRBV7-2	NA	TRBD2	TGTGCCAGCAGCTCGGGGACTAGACTTGTAGATACGCAGTATTTT	CASSSGTRLVDTQYF
TRBJ1-3	TRBV7-8	NA	TRBD1	TGTGCCAGCAGCTTAGCGGGACAGGGCGTTGGAAACACCATATATTTT	CASSLAGQGVGNTIYF
TRBJ1-1	TRBV19	once	NA	TGTGCCAGTAGTATAGTTGTTGTTGGCACCTCGAACACTGAAGCTTTCTTT	CASSIVVVGTSNTEAFF
TRBJ2-6	TRBV6-6	NA	TRBD2	TGTGCCAGCAGCAACGGGGGAGGGACTGGGGCCAACGTCCTGACTTTC	CASSNGGGTGANVLTF
TRBJ2-5	TRBV11-2	NA	TRBD1	TGTGCCAGCAGCTTAGCGGGACAGGCCCCCAGAGAGACCCAGTACTTC	CASSLAGQAPRETQYF
TRBJ1-1	TRBV7-9	NA	TRBD1	TGTGCCAGCAGCTCCCCGGACAGGGGCACTGAAGCTTTCTTT	CASSSPDRGTEAFF
TRBJ2-7	TRBV9	NA	TRBD1	TGTGCCAGCAGCTTGGGGGCAGGGGGCACCTACGAGCAGTACTTC	CASSLGAGGTYEQYF
TRBJ2-5	TRBV6-2/TRBV6-3	once	NA	TGTGCCAGCAGCTCGGACACCCAAGAGACCCAGTACTTC	CASSSDTQETQYF
TRBJ1-1	TRBV7-2	NA	NA	TGTGCCAGCAGCTCATGGGGAGAGGGCCATCAGAACACTGAAGCTTTCTTT	CASSSWGEGHQNTEAFF
TRBJ1-6	TRBV10-3	NA	NA	TGTGCCATCAGTGAGTGGCCGGGAACAGGGAATTCACCCCTCCACTTT	CAISEWPGTGNSPLHF
TRBJ2-5	TRBV15	NA	NA	TGTGCCACCAGCAGCGACCTAGCGAGGAGCGAGACCCAGTACTTC	CATSSDLARSETQYF
TRBJ1-5	TRBV19	NA	NA	TGTGCCAGTAGTATAGATCGCCAGGACAATCAGCCCCAGCATTTT	CASSIDRQDNQPQHF
TRBJ2-5	TRBV6-1	NA	TRBD2	TGTGCCAGCAGTGCTTCTAGCGGGGGCCCTCTCCTTGGGGAGACCCAGTACTTC	CASSASSGGPLLGETQYF
TRBJ2-3	TRBV6-1	NA	NA	TGTGCCAGCAGTGAACTTATGGGGAGTACAGATACGCAGTATTTT	CASSELMGSTDTQYF
TRBJ2-7	TRBV3-1/TRBV3-2	NA	TRBD1	TGTGCCAGCAGCCAGAGGACAGGCCCCCACTACGAGCAGTACTTC	CASSQRTGPHYEQYF
TRBJ1-6	TRBV27	few	NA	TGTGCCAGCAGTTTACAGGGACACCCCTATAATTCACCCCTCCACTTT	CASSLQGHPYNSPLHF
TRBJ1-3	TRBV7-6	NA	NA	TGTGCCAGCAGCTTAGTTGCGCTGTCCTCTGGAAACACCATATATTTT	CASSLVALSSGNTIYF
TRBJ2-1	TRBV5-6	NA	TRBD2	TGTGCCAGCAGCTTGACAGGACTAGCGAAGAATGAGCAGTTCTTC	CASSLTGLAKNEQFF
TRBJ2-7	TRBV12-3/TRBV12-4	NA	TRBD1	TGTGCCAGCAGGGCGACAGGGACCTACGAGCAGTACTTC	CASRATGTYEQYF
TRBJ2-3	TRBV2	NA	TRBD2	TGTGCCAGCAGTCTCCAGCGGGGGTGGACAGATACGCAGTATTTT	CASSLQRGWTDTQYF
TRBJ1-1	TRBV14	NA	NA	TGTGCCAGCAGCCAACAGGTCTCCGGGGACACTGAAGCTTTCTTT	CASSQQVSGDTEAFF
TRBJ1-1	TRBV18	NA	NA	TGTGCCAGCTCACCTTCAGGGGAGACTGAAGCTTTCTTT	CASSPSGETEAFF
TRBJ2-3	TRBV3-1/TRBV3-2	NA	TRBD1	TGTGCCAGCAGCCTTTGGGACAGGGGGCGAGGGGTTACGCAGTATTTT	CASSLWDRGRGVTQYF
TRBJ2-7	TRBV5-1	once	NA	TGCGCCAGCACCCCCACGGCAGGTTTCTACGACGAGCAGTACTTC	CASTPTAGFYDEQYF
TRBJ2-3	TRBV6-1	NA	TRBD2	TGTGCCAGCAGTGAAGTATTCGGGACTAGCGGGGGATTCACAGATACGCAGTATTTT	CASSEVFGTSGGFTDTQYF